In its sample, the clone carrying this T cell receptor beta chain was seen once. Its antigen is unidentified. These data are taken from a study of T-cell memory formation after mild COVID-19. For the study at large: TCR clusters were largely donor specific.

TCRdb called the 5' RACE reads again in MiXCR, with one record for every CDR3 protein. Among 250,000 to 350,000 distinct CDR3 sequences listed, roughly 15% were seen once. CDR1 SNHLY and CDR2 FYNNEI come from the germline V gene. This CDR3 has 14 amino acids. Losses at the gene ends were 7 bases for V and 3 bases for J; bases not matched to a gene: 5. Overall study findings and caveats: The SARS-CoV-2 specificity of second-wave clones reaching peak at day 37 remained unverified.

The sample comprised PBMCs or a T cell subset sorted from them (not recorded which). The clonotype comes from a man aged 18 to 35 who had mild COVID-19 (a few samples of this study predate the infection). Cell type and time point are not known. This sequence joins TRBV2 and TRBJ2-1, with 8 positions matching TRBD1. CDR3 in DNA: TGTGCCAGCACTGCAGGGGGCGACTACAATGAGCAGTTCTTC. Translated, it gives CASTAGGDYNEQFF.